This T cell receptor beta chain was retrieved from a study of OX40 agonist ivuxolimab in advanced cancers. The CDR3 consists of 14 residues. The germline V gene encodes CDR1 GTSNPN and CDR2 SVGIG (reference sequence). Trimming removed 4 bases from V and 4 bases from J, with 16 bases in between. Assay used: immunoSEQ multiplex PCR; TCRdb lists only in-frame clones, some missing. This repertoire shows roughly 50,000 clones, more than 75% found once; its top ten account for around a tenth. This receptor was taken from an adult with an advanced solid tumor such as melanoma, head and neck, liver or kidney cancer. Sequenced material: CD4+ or CD8+ T cells sorted from blood, taken in a trial of the OX40 agonist ivuxolimab. The rearrangement uses TRBV30 and TRBJ1-2; D remains ambiguous. The CDR3 loop is CAWKDSSTPYGYTF. The CDR3 DNA reads as TGTGCCTGGAAGGACTCCTCAACCCCCTATGGCTACACCTTC.